This T cell receptor (beta chain) was recorded in a study of T cell repertoires in cytomegalovirus infection. TCRdb redid the calling of the reads with MiXCR, one entry per CDR3 protein. Among 75,000 to 95,000 distinct CDR3 sequences listed, approximately 45% were seen once. This clonotype was counted between two and nine times. Its antigen is currently unknown. Germline V gene data show CDR1 as SGDLS and CDR2 as YYNGEE. The V and J ends lost 0 bases and 5 bases respectively, with 17 bases between them. The CDR3 runs to 16 residues. V usage is TRBV9 and J usage is TRBJ2-5, with D possibly matching TRBD2 (7 bases). The origin of this receptor is a human donor in good health (CMV status not recorded). Some clones in this sample may be carry-over from other donors' samples. The sequences come from CD8+ T cells from cultured PBMCs, collected from culture after CMV antigen stimulation. The CDR3 sequence: CASSVVAGGGGETQYF. The CDR3 nucleotides read TGTGCCAGCAGCGTAGTGGCCGGGGGAGGGGGGGAGACCCAGTACTTC.